What follows are 11 T cell receptor beta chains derived from one specimen sequenced in a study of shared clonotypes between healthy human individuals. TCRdb's copy holds only in-frame clones and misses some; the assay was immunoSEQ multiplex PCR. The sample has about 980,000 clones, more than 75% seen once. The sequenced sample was memory CD4+ T cells sorted from blood. The subset here: CD45RA-negative fraction. The source is a young man in good health.

The chain links TRBV30 to TRBJ2-1; 15 bases fit TRBD2. The CDR3 has 13 amino acids. The germline V gene has CDR1 GTSNPN and CDR2 SVGIG (reference sequence). J lost 11 bases, V lost 3 bases, and 2 bases had no gene match. In DNA form, the CDR3 reads TGTGCCTGGAGGGGACTAGCGGGAGGTCAGCAGTTCTTC. Translation gives CAWRGLAGGQQFF.

The chain uses TRBV27 and TRBJ1-1; D gene ambiguous. The CDR3 length is 13 residues. Germline assignment: CDR1 MNHEY and CDR2 SMNVEV (reference sequence). V dropped 1 base and J dropped 1 base, with 4 bases sitting between them. CDR3 in DNA: TGTGCCAGCAGTTTATTTGAGAACACTGAAGCTTTCTTT. Translation: CASSLFENTEAFF.

The rearrangement uses TRBV7-6 and TRBJ2-5; D possibly uses TRBD1 or TRBD2 (5 bases each). The CDR3 has 16 amino acids. The germline CDR1 and CDR2 sequences are SGHVS and FNYEAQ. Trimming took off 1 base at V and 5 bases at J, with 17 bases between the two ends. As DNA, the CDR3 is TGTGCCAGCAGCTTAGGTCCGGGACCCCCTCGGGAGACCCAGTACTTC. Translation: CASSLGPGPPRETQYF.

The rearrangement joins TRBV7-8 to TRBJ2-7, with 8 nucleotides matching TRBD2. The CDR3 is 13 amino acids. The J segment lost 5 bases and the V segment lost 6 bases, leaving 6 bases of the junction unmatched. Germline values: CDR1 SGHVS, CDR2 FQNEAQ. The CDR3 here is CASRLTGGHEQYF. The CDR3 DNA is TGTGCCAGCAGGTTAACGGGGGGGCACGAGCAGTACTTC.

The V and J genes are TRBV7-2 and TRBJ2-7; maybe TRBD1 (5 bases). V was pared by 5 bases and J by 1 base, with 18 bases between. This CDR3 is 16 amino acids long. Per the germline V gene, CDR1 is SGHTA and CDR2 is FQGNSA. The chain's CDR3 is CASSPTSRGLSYEQYF. The CDR3 nucleotides are TGTGCCAGCAGCCCCACCTCTAGGGGCCTTTCCTACGAGCAGTACTTC.

Regarding this clone: Mismatch with germline at one junction end may stem from a read error. The chain recombines TRBV5-8 with TRBJ2-6; D is ambiguous. The CDR3 contains 17 residues. Per germline, CDR1 SGHTS and CDR2 YDEGEE. CDR3 loop: CASRACHPHKSGQRPDF. The CDR3 region has the DNA TGTGCCAGCAGGGCTTGTCATCCACACAAGTCGGGCCAACGTCCTGACTTC. The complete variable domain, with remaining parts taken from reference TRBV5-8 and TRBJ2-6, reads EAGVTQSPTHLIKTRGQQATLRCSPISGHTSVYWYQQALGLGLQFLLWYDEGEERNRGNFPPRFSGRQFPNYSSELNVNALELEDSALYLCASRACHPHKSGQRPDFGAGSRLTVL.

In its sample, this clone was seen once. V is TRBV15 and J is TRBJ2-2; no firm D call. The V gene's germline CDR1 is LNHNV and CDR2 YYDKDF (reference sequence). Deletions cut 7 bases from V and 4 bases from J, with 25 bases between. The CDR3 is 18 amino acids. CDR3 protein: CATMVEASKRQFTGELFF. As DNA, the CDR3 is TGTGCCACCATGGTTGAGGCTTCGAAGAGGCAGTTCACCGGGGAGCTGTTTTTT.

The genes are TRBV29-1 and TRBJ2-5; 10 bases are a match to TRBD2. Germline CDR1 SQVTM, CDR2 ANQGSEA. The ends lost 8 bases at V and 0 bases at J; junction bases unmatched: 6. There are 14 residues in the CDR3. The chain's CDR3 is CSLSGGTYQETQYF. In DNA, the CDR3 is TGCAGCCTTAGCGGGGGGACGTACCAAGAGACCCAGTACTTC.

For this clone: This CDR3 is also generated by other DNA sequences in the sample. The rearrangement joins TRBV5-1 to TRBJ2-3; D uncertain. CDR1 is SGHRS and CDR2 is YFSETQ in the germline V gene. The CDR3 runs to 14 residues. Deletions cut 4 bases from V and 2 bases from J, with 11 bases between. In DNA, the CDR3 is TGCGCCAGCAGCCTCGCAGTATCCACAGATACGCAGTATTTT. Protein sequence: CASSLAVSTDTQYF.

The CDR3 region is CASSPRAGVDGYTF. The CDR3 nucleotides are TGTGCCAGCAGCCCCCGGGCCGGGGTCGATGGCTACACCTTC. The chain is built from TRBV5-4 and TRBJ1-2; D remains ambiguous. This CDR3 is built from 14 residues. The germline CDR1 and CDR2 sequences are SGHNT and YYREEE (reference sequence). Trimming left V 4 bases short and J 6 bases short, with 16 bases between.

This chain joins TRBV6-1 and TRBJ1-4, with D perhaps matching TRBD1 (5 bases). With 3 bases removed from V and 3 bases from J, the gap between germline ends came to 8 bases. Per the germline V gene, CDR1 is MNHNS and CDR2 is SASEGT. This CDR3 region has 14 residues. The CDR3 loop reads CASSDWGPNEKLFF. The CDR3, as DNA: TGTGCCAGCAGTGATTGGGGCCCTAATGAAAAACTGTTTTTT.